Each of the 2 T cell receptor beta chains below was sequenced from the same sample in a study of blood T cell repertoires in COVID-19. Assay: immunoSEQ multiplex PCR; the TCRdb copy retains only in-frame clones and omits some. The table records 400,000 or so clones, around 91% of them present only once. The sequencing input was PBMCs or T cells enriched from blood (not recorded which). All receptors derive from a man between 25 and 39 years old who had recovered from COVID-19.

This clone is a singleton in its sample. The rearrangement links TRBV6-5 to TRBJ2-3; 7 positions agree with TRBD1. CDR3 length: 15 residues. Germline CDR1 reads MNHEY; CDR2 reads SVGAGI. With V trimmed by 5 bases and J by 4 bases, 9 bases remained unmatched. CDR3 protein: CASSRTGVSPDTQYF. CDR3 DNA sequence: TGTGCCAGCAGTCGCACAGGGGTATCCCCAGATACGCAGTATTTT.

J is TRBJ2-3 and V is TRBV10-1; 9 bases are shared with TRBD2. The CDR3 totals 15 residues. Germline trimming cut 3 bases from V and 4 bases from J; bases unmatched to any gene: 5. CDR1 is WNHNN, CDR2 SYGVQD, per germline (reference sequence). The CDR3 DNA sequence: TGCGCCAGCAGTGACTTAGCGGGAGCCCCAGATACGCAGTATTTT. Its protein product is CASSDLAGAPDTQYF.